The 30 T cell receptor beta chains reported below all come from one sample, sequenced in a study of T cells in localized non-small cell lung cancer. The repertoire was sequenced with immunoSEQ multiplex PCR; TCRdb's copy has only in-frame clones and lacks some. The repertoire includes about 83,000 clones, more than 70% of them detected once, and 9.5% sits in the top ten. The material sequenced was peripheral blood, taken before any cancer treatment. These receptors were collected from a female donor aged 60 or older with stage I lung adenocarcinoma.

The CDR3 reads CASSFRPSGPNNEQFF. The DNA of the CDR3 is TGTGCCAGCAGTTTCCGCCCTAGCGGCCCAAACAATGAGCAGTTCTTC. The rearrangement uses TRBV6-5 and TRBJ2-1, with 7 nucleotides matching TRBD2. Trimming at V came to 4 bases and at J to 5 bases, leaving 11 bases not matched to a gene. Looked up from germline, CDR1 is MNHEY and CDR2 is SVGAGI. There are 16 residues in the CDR3.

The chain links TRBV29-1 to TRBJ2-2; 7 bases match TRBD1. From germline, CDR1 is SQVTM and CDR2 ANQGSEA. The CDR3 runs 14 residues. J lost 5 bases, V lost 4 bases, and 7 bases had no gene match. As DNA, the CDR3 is TGCAGCGTTGGTGAGAACAGGGGTACCGGGGAGCTGTTTTTT. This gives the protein CSVGENRGTGELFF.

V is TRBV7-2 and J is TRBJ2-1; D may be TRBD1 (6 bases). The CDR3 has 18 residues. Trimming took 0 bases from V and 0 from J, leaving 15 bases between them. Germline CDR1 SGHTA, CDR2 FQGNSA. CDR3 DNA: TGTGCCAGCAGCTTAGCGGGGAGAGGGGGAAGCTCCTACAATGAGCAGTTCTTC. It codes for CASSLAGRGGSSYNEQFF.

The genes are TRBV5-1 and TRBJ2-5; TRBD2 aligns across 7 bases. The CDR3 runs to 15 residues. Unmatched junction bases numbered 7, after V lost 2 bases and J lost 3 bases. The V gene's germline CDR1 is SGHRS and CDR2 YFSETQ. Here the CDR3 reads CASSLAGLNEETQYF. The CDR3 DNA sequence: TGCGCCAGCAGCTTAGCGGGACTGAACGAAGAGACCCAGTACTTC.

The CDR3 sequence: CASSQEYRWGDQPQHF. The CDR3 coding sequence is TGTGCCAGCAGCCAAGAGTACAGGTGGGGTGATCAGCCCCAGCATTTT. The chain links TRBV5-4 to TRBJ1-5; D is possibly TRBD1 (5 bases). The CDR3 covers 16 residues. Per germline, CDR1 SGHNT and CDR2 YYREEE (reference sequence). V gave up 4 bases and J gave up 5 bases, with 19 bases separating them.

The CDR3 nucleotides read TGTGCCAGCAGTTCGACAAGAAGGAGAAACACCATATATTTT. Translated, it gives CASSSTRRRNTIYF. J is TRBJ1-3 and V is TRBV27; D uncertain. The CDR3 length is 14 residues. Germline V gene data show CDR1 as MNHEY and CDR2 as SMNVEV (reference sequence). Trimming stripped 4 bases from V and 5 bases from J, with 12 bases between.

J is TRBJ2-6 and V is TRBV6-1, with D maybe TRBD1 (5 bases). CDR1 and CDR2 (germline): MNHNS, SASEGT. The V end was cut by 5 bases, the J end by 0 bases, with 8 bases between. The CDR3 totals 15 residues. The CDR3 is CASSLRDSGANVLTF. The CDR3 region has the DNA TGTGCCAGCAGTCTCAGGGACTCTGGGGCCAACGTCCTGACTTTC.

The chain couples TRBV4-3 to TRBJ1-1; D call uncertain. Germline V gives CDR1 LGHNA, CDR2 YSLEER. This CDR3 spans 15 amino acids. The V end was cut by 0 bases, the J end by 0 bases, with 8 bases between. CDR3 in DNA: TGCGCCAGCAGCCAAGATTTCAGTTTGAACACTGAAGCTTTCTTT. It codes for CASSQDFSLNTEAFF.

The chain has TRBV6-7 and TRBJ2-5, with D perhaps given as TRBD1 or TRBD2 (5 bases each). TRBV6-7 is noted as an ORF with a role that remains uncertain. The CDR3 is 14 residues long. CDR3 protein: CARRGRDLQETQYF. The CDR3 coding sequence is TGTGCTCGAAGGGGCAGGGACCTTCAAGAGACCCAGTACTTC.

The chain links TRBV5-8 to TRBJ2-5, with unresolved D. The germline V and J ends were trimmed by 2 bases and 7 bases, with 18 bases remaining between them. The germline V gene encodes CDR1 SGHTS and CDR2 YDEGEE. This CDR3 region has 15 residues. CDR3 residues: CASSFTGFQRGTQYF. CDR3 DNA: TGTGCCAGCAGCTTCACCGGCTTTCAACGCGGGACCCAGTACTTC.

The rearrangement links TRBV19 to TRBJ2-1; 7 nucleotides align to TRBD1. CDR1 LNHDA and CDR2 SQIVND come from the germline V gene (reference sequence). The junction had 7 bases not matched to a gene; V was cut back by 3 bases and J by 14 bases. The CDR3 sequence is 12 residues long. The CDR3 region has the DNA TGTGCCAGTAGTATGGAATGGGGGACAGAGTTCTTC. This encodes CASSMEWGTEFF.

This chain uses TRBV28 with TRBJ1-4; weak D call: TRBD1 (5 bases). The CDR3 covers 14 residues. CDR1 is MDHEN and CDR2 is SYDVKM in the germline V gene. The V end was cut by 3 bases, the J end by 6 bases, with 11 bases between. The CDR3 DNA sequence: TGTGCCAGCAGTTTGGGGACGGTATATGAAAAACTGTTTTTT. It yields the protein CASSLGTVYEKLFF.

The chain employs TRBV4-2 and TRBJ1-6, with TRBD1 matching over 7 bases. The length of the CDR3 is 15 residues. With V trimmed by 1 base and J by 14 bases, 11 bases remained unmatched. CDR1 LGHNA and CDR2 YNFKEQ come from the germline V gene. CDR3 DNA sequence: TGTGCCAGCAGCCAAGGGGGGCAGGGGGATCTCACCCTCCACTTT. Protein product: CASSQGGQGDLTLHF.

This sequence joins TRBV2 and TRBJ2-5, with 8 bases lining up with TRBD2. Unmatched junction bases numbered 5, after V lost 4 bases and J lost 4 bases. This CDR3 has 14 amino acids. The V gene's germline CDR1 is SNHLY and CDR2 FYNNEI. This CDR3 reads CASSATSATETQYF. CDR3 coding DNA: TGTGCCAGCAGTGCGACTAGCGCCACAGAGACCCAGTACTTC.

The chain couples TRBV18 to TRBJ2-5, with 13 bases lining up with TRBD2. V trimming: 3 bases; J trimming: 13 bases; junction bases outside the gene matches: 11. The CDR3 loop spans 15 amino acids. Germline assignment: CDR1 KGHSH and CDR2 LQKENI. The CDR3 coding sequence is TGTGCCAGCTCACCGCCTAGGACTAGCGGGGGAGAAGTGTACTTC. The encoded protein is CASSPPRTSGGEVYF. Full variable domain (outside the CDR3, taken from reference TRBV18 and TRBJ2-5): NAGVMQNPRHLVRRRGQEARLRCSPMKGHSHVYWYRQLPEEGLKFMVYLQKENIIDESGMPKERFSAEFPKEGPSILRIQQVVRGDSAAYFCASSPPRTSGGEVYFGPGTRLLVL.

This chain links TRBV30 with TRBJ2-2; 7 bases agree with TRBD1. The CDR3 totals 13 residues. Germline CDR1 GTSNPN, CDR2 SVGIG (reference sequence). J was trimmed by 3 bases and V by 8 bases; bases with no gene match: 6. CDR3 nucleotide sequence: TGTGCCCGATCGACAGGGTACACCGGGGAGCTGTTTTTT. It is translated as CARSTGYTGELFF.

The chain's CDR3 is CASSPGLAGVSYEQYF. The CDR3 region has the DNA TGTGCCAGCTCACCCGGACTAGCGGGAGTCTCCTACGAGCAGTACTTC. The chain uses TRBV18 and TRBJ2-7; 13 bases line up with TRBD2. Looked up from germline, CDR1 is KGHSH and CDR2 is LQKENI. The V and J ends lost 3 bases and 0 bases, in that order; junction bases with no gene match: 2. This CDR3 is built from 16 residues.

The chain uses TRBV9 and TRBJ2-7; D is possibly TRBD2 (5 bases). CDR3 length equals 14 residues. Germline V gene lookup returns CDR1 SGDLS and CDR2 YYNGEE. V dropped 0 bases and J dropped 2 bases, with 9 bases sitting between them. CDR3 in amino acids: CASSVDERTYEQYF. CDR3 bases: TGTGCCAGCAGCGTAGATGAGCGGACCTACGAGCAGTACTTC.

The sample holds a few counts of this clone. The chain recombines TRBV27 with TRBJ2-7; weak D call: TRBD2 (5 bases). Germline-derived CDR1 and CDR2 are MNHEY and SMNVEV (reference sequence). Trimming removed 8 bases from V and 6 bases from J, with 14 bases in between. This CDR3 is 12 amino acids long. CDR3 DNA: TGTGCCAGCCGGCGGGTTTCTAGCGAGCAGTACTTC. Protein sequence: CASRRVSSEQYF.

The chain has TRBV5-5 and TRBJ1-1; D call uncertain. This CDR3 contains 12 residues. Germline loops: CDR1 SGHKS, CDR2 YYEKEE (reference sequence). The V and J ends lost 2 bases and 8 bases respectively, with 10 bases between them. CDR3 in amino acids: CASSFTVGEAFF. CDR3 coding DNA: TGTGCCAGCAGCTTTACTGTAGGGGAAGCTTTCTTT.

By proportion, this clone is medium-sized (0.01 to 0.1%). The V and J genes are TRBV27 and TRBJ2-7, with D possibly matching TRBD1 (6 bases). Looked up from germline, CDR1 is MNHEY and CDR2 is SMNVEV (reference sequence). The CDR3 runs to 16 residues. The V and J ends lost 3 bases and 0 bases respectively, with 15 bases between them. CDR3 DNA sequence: TGTGCCAGCAGTTTCCGGCTACAGGGCAGCTCCTACGAGCAGTACTTC. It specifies CASSFRLQGSSYEQYF.

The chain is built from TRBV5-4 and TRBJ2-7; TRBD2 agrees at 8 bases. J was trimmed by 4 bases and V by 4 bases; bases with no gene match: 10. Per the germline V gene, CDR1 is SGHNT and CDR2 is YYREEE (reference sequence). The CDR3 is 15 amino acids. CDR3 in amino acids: CASSPPGGRQYEQYF. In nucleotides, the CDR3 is TGTGCCAGCAGCCCTCCGGGGGGGCGCCAATACGAGCAGTACTTC.

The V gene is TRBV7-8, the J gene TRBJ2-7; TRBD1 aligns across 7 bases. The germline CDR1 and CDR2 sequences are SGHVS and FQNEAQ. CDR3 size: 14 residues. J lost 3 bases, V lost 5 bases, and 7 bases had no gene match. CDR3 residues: CASSQLGTDYEQYF. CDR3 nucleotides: TGTGCCAGCAGCCAACTCGGGACAGACTACGAGCAGTACTTC.

The CDR3: CASSLDSSVAKNIQYF. The CDR3 bases are TGTGCCAGCAGCTTAGATAGTTCGGTAGCCAAAAACATTCAGTACTTC. The gene calls are TRBV7-2 and TRBJ2-4, with unresolved D. V was pared by 1 base and J by 0 bases, with 10 bases between. The germline V gene encodes CDR1 SGHTA and CDR2 FQGNSA. The CDR3 has 16 residues.

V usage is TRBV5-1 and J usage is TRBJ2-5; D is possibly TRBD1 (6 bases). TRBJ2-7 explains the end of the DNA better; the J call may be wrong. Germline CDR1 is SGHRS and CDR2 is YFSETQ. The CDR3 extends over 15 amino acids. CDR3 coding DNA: TGCGCCAGCAGCTTGGGGGCGACAGGTACCTACGAGCAGTACTTC. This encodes CASSLGATGTYEQYF.

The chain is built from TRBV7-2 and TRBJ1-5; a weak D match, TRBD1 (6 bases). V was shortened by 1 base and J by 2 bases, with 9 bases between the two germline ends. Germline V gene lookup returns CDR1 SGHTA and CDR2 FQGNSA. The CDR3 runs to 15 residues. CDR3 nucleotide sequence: TGTGCCAGCAGCTTAGGGGGGCTAGGCAATCAGCCCCAGCATTTT. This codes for CASSLGGLGNQPQHF.

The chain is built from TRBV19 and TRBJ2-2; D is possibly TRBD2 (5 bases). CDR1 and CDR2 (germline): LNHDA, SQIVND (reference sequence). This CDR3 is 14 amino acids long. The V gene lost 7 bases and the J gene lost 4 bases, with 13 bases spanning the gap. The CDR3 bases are TGTGCCAGTAAGAACCGGGCGGGCACCGGGGAGCTGTTTTTT. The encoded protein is CASKNRAGTGELFF.

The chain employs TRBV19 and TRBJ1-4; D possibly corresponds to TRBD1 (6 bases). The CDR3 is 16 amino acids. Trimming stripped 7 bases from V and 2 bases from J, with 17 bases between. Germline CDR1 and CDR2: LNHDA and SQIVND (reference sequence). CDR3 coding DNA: TGTGCCAGTACTTTAGTTTACAGGGTTACTAATGAAAAACTGTTTTTT. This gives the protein CASTLVYRVTNEKLFF.

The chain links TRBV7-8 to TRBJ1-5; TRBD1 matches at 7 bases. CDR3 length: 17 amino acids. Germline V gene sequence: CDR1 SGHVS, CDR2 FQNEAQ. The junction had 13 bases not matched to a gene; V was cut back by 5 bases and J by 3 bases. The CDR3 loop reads CASSPEGTGVYNQPQHF. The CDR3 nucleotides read TGTGCCAGCAGCCCCGAAGGTACAGGGGTGTACAATCAGCCCCAGCATTTT.

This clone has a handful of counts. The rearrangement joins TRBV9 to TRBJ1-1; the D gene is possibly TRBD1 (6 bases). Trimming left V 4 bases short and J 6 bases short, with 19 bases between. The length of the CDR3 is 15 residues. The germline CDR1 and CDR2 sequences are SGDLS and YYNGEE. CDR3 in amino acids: CASSSQTGGYSEAFF. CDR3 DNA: TGTGCCAGCAGCTCACAGACAGGTGGATACTCTGAAGCTTTCTTT.